The present T cell receptor beta chain was sequenced within a study of T and B cells in COVID-19 patients. Study at large: Blood was sampled from COVID-19 patients who were either actively infected or recovered.

Blood genomic DNA input for TRB amplification was 250-500 ng. This clonotype was observed at least ten times. CDR3 length: 16 residues. V lost 2 bases and J 4 bases, leaving 14 bases between the germline ends. From germline, CDR1 is MNHEY and CDR2 SVGAGI. Multiplex PCR with BIOMED2 TRB-A/B primer pools amplified TRB rearrangements. MiXCR, applied by TCRdb to the multiplex PCR reads, yields one record per CDR3 protein. The sample includes around 30,000 distinct CDR3 sequences, 32% of them seen just once. Specimen: blood. The TCR originated in a human donor who had recovered from COVID-19. V gene TRBV6-5 combines with J gene TRBJ2-2; no clear D gene. This CDR3 reads CASSYGESWRTGELFF. The CDR3 nucleotides read TGTGCCAGCAGTTACGGCGAAAGCTGGCGCACCGGGGAGCTGTTTTTT.